This entry concerns a single T cell receptor (beta chain). The data originate from a study of blood T cell repertoires in COVID-19. As for the study in general: Samples representing acute and convalescent COVID-19 were sourced from the United States, Italy and Spain. T cells, B-cell-depleted T cells, or PBMCs supplied cDNA or gDNA.

In the study's own analysis: Nucleated cell number was recorded as an estimate derived from reference gene primer amplification. Produced via immunoSEQ multiplex PCR; TCRdb's table is partial and in-frame only. The DNA was the basis for D and trimming; V, J and clone size are from that table. The sample contains about 180,000 clones, 70% to 90% of which appear only once. V shed 6 bases, J shed 4 bases, and the junction held 9 bases outside the gene matches. The CDR3 is made up of 15 amino acids. Germline CDR1 and CDR2: SGDLS and YYNGEE. This sequence joins TRBV9 and TRBJ1-3, with 8 bases identical to TRBD1. Sample: peripheral blood. The origin of this receptor is a human donor with active or convalescent COVID-19. The donor label of this sample is uncertain. CDR3 loop: CASNSPGGSGNTIYF. The DNA of the CDR3 is TGTGCCAGCAACTCCCCAGGGGGCTCCGGAAACACCATATATTTT.